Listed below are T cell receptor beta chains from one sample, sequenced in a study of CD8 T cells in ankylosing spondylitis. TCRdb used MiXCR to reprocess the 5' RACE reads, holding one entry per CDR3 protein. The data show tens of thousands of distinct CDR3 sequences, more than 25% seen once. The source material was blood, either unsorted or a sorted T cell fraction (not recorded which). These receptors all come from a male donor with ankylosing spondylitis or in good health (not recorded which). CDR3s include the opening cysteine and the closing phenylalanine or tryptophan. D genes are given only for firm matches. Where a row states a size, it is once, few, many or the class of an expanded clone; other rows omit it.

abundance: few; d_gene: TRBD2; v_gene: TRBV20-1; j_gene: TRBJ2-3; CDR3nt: TGCAGTGCTAGCCAGCCCCCGGGGCTAGCGGGGGGTCAAGATACGCAGTATTTT; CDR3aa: CSASQPPGLAGGQDTQYF
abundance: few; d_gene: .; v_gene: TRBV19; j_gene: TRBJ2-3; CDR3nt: TGTGCCAGTAGTATGACCGAAAGCTACACAGATACGCAGTATTTT; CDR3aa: CASSMTESYTDTQYF
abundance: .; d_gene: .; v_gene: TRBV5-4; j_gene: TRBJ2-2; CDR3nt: TGTGCCAGCAGCTTGGCCGAACAGAACACCGGGGAGCTGTTTTTT; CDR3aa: CASSLAEQNTGELFF
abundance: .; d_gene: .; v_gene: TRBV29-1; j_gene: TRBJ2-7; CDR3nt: TGCAGCGTTGTCGACAACACAAACTACGAGCAGTACTTC; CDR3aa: CSVVDNTNYEQYF
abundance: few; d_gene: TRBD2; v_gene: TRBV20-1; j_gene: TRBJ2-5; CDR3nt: TGCAGTGCTATAGCGGGCCAAGAGACCCAGTACTTC; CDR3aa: CSAIAGQETQYF
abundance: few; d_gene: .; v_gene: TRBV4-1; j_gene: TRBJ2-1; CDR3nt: TGCGCCAGCAGCCAAGATCTTCGAGGGTACGGGAATGAGCAGTTCTTC; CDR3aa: CASSQDLRGYGNEQFF
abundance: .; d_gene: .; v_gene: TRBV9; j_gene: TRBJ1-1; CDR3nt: TGTGCCAGCAGCGGTGGGACGGATACGAACACTGAAGCTTTCTTT; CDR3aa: CASSGGTDTNTEAFF
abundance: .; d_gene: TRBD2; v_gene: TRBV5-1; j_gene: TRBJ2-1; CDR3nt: TGCGCCAGCACACTAGCGGCTACCTTCTACAATGAGCAGTTCTTC; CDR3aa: CASTLAATFYNEQFF
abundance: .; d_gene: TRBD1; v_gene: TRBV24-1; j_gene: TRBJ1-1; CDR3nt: TGTGCCACCAGCACCCGGACAGGGGAAGCTTTCTTT; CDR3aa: CATSTRTGEAFF
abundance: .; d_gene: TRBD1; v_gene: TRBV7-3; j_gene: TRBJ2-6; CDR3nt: TGTGCCAGCAGCCCCATCACAGGGGCTGGGGCCAACGTCCTGACTTTC; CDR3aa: CASSPITGAGANVLTF
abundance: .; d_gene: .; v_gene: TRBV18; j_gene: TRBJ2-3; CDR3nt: TGTGCCAGCTCGTCCCTCGTACCAGGGCCAGATACGCAGTATTTT; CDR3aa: CASSSLVPGPDTQYF
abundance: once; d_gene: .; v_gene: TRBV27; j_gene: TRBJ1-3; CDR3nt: TGTGCCAGCAAGTCGCCGGGAAACACCATATATTTT; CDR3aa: CASKSPGNTIYF
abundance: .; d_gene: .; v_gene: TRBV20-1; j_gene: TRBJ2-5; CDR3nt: TGCAGTGCCCCCGGGGGACACCAAGAGACCCAGTACTTC; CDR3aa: CSAPGGHQETQYF
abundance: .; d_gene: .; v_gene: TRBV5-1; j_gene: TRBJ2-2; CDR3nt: TGCGCCAGCAGCTTCCAAACTAGGGGTTTCGCCGGGGAGCTGTTTTTT; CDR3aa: CASSFQTRGFAGELFF
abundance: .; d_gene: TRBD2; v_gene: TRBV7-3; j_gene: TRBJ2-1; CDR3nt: TGTGCCAGCAGCTCCCCCGGGACTAGCGGATACAATGAGCAGTTCTTC; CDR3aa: CASSSPGTSGYNEQFF
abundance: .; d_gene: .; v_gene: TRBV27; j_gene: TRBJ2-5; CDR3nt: TGTGCCAGCCAACGCAGTATAGAGACCCAGTACTTC; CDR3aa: CASQRSIETQYF
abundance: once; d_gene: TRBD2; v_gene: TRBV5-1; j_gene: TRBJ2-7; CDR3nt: TGCGCCAGCAGCTTGGGCGGGGGGAGTGGCGAGCAGTACTTC; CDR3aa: CASSLGGGSGEQYF
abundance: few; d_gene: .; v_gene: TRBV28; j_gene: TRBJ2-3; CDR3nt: TGTGCCAGCAGACCCCGAGGTCCAGGGGAAGATACGCAGTATTTT; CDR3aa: CASRPRGPGEDTQYF
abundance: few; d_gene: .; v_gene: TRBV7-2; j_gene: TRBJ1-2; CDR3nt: TGTGCCAGCAGCCCAACGAATTTCTATGGCTACACCTTC; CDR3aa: CASSPTNFYGYTF
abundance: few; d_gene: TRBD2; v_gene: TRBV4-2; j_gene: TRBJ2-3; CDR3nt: TGTGCCAGCAGCCAAGATCTTCTAGCGGGAGTAGATACGCAGTATTTT; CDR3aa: CASSQDLLAGVDTQYF
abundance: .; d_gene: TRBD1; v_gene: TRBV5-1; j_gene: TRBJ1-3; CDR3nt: TGCGCCAGCAGCTTGAGCGGGGACAGCGCTATATATTTT; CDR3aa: CASSLSGDSAIYF
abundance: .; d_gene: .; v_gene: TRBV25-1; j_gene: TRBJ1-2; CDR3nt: TGTGCCAGCAGCCTAGGGGGGCGCGACTATGGCTACACCTTC; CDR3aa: CASSLGGRDYGYTF
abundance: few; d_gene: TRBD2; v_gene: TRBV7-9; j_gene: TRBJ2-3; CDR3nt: TGTGCCAGCAGCCCCTGGGGCGGGGGGGCAGATACGCAGTATTTT; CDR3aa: CASSPWGGGADTQYF
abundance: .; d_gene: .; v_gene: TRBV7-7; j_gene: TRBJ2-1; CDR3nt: TGTGCTAGCAGCTTAGACAAATACAATGAGCAGTTCTTC; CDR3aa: CASSLDKYNEQFF
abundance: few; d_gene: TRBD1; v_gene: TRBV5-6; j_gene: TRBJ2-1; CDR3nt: TGTGCCAGCAGCTTAGGGGGCGCAGGGAATGAGCAGTTCTTC; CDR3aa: CASSLGGAGNEQFF
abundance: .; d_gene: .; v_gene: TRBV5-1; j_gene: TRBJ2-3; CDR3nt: TGCGCCAGCAGCCGTTTGGGGCTCGCAGGAGCTTCAGATACGCAGTATTTT; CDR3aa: CASSRLGLAGASDTQYF
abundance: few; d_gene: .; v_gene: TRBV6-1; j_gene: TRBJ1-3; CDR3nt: TGTGCCAGCACCCCGGTGGAGGGGAGCTCTGGAAACACCATATATTTT; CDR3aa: CASTPVEGSSGNTIYF
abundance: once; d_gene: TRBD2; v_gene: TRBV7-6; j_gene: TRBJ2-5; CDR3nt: TGTGCCAGCAGCGCAACTAGCGGAGACCCCGGTATGGAGACCCAGTACTTC; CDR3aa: CASSATSGDPGMETQYF
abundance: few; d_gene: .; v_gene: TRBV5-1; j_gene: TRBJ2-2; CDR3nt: TGCGCCACCAGTCAATCCGGTTCTCCAACCGGGGAGCTGTTTTTT; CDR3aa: CATSQSGSPTGELFF
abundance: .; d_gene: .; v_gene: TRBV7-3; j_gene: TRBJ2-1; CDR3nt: TGTGCCAGCAGCTCCCAATCCTACAATGAGCAGTTCTTC; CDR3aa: CASSSQSYNEQFF
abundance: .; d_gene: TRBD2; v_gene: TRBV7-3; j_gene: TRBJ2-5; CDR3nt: TGTGCCAGCAGCTCCTCTAGCGGGCAAGAGACCCAGTACTTC; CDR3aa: CASSSSSGQETQYF
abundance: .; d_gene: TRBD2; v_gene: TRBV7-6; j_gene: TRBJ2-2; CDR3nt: TGTGCCAGCAGCTTAGAAGCTAGCGGAGCGAACACCGGGGAGCTGTTTTTT; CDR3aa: CASSLEASGANTGELFF
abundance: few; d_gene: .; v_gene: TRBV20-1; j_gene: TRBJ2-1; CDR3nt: TGCAGTGATTACAATGACCTTTACAATGAGCAGTTCTTC; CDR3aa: CSDYNDLYNEQFF
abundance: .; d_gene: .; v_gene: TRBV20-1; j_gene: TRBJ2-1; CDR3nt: TGCAGTGCTTCGGCTGACAATGAGCAGTTCTTC; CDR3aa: CSASADNEQFF
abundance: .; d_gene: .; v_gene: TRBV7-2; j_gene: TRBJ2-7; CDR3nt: TGTGCCAGCAGCCCGGACAGAATATACGAGCAGTACTTC; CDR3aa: CASSPDRIYEQYF
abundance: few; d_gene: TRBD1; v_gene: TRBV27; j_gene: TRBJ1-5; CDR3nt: TGTGCCAGCAGGTCGACAGGGGATAATCAGCCCCAGCATTTT; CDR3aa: CASRSTGDNQPQHF
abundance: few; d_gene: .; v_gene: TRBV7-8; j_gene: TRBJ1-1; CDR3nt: TGTGCCAGCAGCTTATGGGGTTCCGGATTGAACACTGAAGCTTTCTTT; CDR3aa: CASSLWGSGLNTEAFF
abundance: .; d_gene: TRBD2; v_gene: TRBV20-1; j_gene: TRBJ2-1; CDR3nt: TGCAGTGCTAGAGCTACTGCGGGAGGGCCAGACAGGGAGCAGTTCTTC; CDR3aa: CSARATAGGPDREQFF
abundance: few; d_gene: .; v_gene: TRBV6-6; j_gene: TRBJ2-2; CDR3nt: TGTGCCAGCAGGGGGTTAAACACCGGGGAGCTGTTTTTT; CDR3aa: CASRGLNTGELFF
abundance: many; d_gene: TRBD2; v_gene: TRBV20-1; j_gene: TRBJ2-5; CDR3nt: TGCAGTGCTAGAGTAGCGGGAGGAGAGACCCAGTACTTC; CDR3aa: CSARVAGGETQYF
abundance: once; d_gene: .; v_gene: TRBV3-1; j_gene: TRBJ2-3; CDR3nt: TGTGCCAGCAGCCAGGCATTCGCCACAGATACGCAGTATTTT; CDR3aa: CASSQAFATDTQYF
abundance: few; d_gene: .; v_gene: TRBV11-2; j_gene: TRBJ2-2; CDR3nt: TGTGCCAGCAGCTCTCCGAACACCGGGGAGCTGTTTTTT; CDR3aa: CASSSPNTGELFF